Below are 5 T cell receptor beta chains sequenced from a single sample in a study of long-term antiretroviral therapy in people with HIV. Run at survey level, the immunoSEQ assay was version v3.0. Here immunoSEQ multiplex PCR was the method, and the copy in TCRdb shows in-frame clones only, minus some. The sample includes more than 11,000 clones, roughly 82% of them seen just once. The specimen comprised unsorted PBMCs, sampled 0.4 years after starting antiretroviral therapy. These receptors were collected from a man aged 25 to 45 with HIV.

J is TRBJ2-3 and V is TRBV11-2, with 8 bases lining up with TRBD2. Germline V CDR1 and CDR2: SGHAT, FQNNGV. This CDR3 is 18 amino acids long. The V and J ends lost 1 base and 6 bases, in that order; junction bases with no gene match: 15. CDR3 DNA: TGTGCCAGCAGCTTAGTTCCCCTTTCTCGGGAGGGGGGGGATACGCAGTATTTT. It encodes CASSLVPLSREGGDTQYF.

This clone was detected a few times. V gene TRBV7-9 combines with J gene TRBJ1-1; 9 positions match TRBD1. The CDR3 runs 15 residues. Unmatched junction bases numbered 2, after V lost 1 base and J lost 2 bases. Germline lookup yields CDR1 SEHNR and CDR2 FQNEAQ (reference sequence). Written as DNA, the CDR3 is TGTGCCAGCAGCTTAGGGACAGGGGAAAACACTGAAGCTTTCTTT. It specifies CASSLGTGENTEAFF. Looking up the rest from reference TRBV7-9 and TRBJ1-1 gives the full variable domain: DTGVSQNPRHKITKRGQNVTFRCDPISEHNRLYWYRQTLGQGPEFLTYFQNEAQLEKSRLLSDRFSAERPKGSFSTLEIQRTEQGDSAMYLCASSLGTGENTEAFFGQGTRLTVV.

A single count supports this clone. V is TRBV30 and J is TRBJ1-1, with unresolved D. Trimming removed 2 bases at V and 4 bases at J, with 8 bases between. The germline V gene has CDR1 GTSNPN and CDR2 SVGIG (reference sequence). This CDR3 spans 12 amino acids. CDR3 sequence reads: CAWSLAGTEAFF. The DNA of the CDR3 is TGTGCCTGGAGTCTCGCGGGCACTGAAGCTTTCTTT.

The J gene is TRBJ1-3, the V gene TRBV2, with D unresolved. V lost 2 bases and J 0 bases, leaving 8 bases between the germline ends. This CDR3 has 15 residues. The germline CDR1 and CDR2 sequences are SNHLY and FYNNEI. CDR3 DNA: TGTGCCAGCAGTGAATCGGGCACCTCTGGAAACACCATATATTTT. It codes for CASSESGTSGNTIYF.

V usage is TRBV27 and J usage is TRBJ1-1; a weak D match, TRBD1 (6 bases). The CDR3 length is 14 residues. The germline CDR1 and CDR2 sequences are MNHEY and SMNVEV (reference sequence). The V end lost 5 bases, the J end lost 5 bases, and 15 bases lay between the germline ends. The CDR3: CASSTLRGRTEAFF. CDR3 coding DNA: TGTGCCAGCAGTACCCTCCGGGGGCGAACTGAAGCTTTCTTT.